This T cell receptor (beta chain) stems from a study of regulatory T cells in long-lasting Graves disease. Construction of TCR beta libraries relied on iRepertoire HTBI primers and on Arm-PCR targeting CDR3 regions. TCRdb redid the calling of the multiplex PCR reads with MiXCR, one entry per CDR3 protein. The sample carries 350,000 to 450,000 distinct CDR3 sequences, over 20% recorded once. Described time point: persistent/refractory GD, antithyroid drugs over 5 years with positive TRAb. Making the TCR library involved RNA that had been extracted from PBMCs. This clonotype was found many times. Sample: peripheral blood mononuclear cells (PBMCs), taken when the disease was refractory, from a patient treated with antithyroid drugs. This clonotype was sampled from a female donor with Graves disease.

This CDR3 is CASSLATRTSGMETQYF. CDR3 sequence (DNA): TGTGCCAGCAGCTTAGCTACCAGAACTAGCGGGATGGAGACCCAGTACTTC. This rearrangement joins TRBV7-9 to TRBJ2-5, with TRBD2 matching 10 bases. The CDR3 totals 17 residues. CDR1 is SEHNR and CDR2 is FQNEAQ in the germline V gene (reference sequence). The J segment lost 5 bases and the V segment lost 0 bases, leaving 9 bases of the junction unmatched.